Each of the 10 T cell receptor beta chains below was sequenced from the same sample in a study of blood T cell repertoires in COVID-19. This table comes from immunoSEQ multiplex PCR, and its TCRdb copy is limited to in-frame clones, with some not included. The sample has under 50,000 clones, roughly 85% seen once. Sequencing was done on a sample of peripheral blood. The source is a human donor in a cohort sampled during active COVID-19.

The chain has TRBV20-1 and TRBJ2-2; 10 bases line up with TRBD2. From germline, CDR1 is DFQATT and CDR2 SNEGSKA (reference sequence). This CDR3 spans 15 amino acids. V was pared by 3 bases and J by 6 bases, with 7 bases of the junction left unmatched. In DNA, the CDR3 is TGCAGTGCTAGTAGGGCTAGCGGGGGTTCCGGGGAGCTGTTTTTT. This codes for CSASRASGGSGELFF.

A few counts support this clone. J is TRBJ2-7 and V is TRBV4-3; the match to TRBD1 covers 8 bases. Germline values: CDR1 LGHNA, CDR2 YSLEER. V was pared by 2 bases and J by 3 bases, with 6 bases of the junction left unmatched. The CDR3 runs to 15 residues. The CDR3 sequence is CASSQLTTGDYEQYF. CDR3 coding DNA: TGCGCCAGCAGCCAACTTACGACAGGGGACTACGAGCAGTACTTC.

The chain joins TRBV2 to TRBJ2-7, with D perhaps TRBD2 (7 bases). With 6 bases removed from V and 9 bases from J, the gap between germline ends came to 12 bases. The CDR3 length is 11 residues. The germline gives CDR1 SNHLY, CDR2 FYNNEI. The CDR3 spells CASRGASGQYF. DNA for the CDR3: TGTGCCAGCAGGGGGGCTAGCGGGCAGTACTTC.

This chain connects TRBV9 to TRBJ2-7; 9 bases are a match to TRBD1. The germline V gene encodes CDR1 SGDLS and CDR2 YYNGEE. V was pared by 4 bases and J by 6 bases, with 11 bases of the junction left unmatched. This CDR3 contains 15 residues. The DNA of the CDR3 is TGTGCCAGCAGCCCCGAGACAGGGGGGGGATTCGAGCAGTACTTC. Translation: CASSPETGGGFEQYF. Using reference TRBV9 and TRBJ2-7 for the parts outside the CDR3, the full variable domain is DSGVTQTPKHLITATGQRVTLRCSPRSGDLSVYWYQQSLDQGLQFLIQYYNGEERAKGNILERFSAQQFPDLHSELNLSSLELGDSALYFCASSPETGGGFEQYFGPGTRLTVT.

In this sample, this clone turned up once. The V call is TRBV27, the J call TRBJ1-5, with D possibly being TRBD1 (6 bases). In germline, CDR1 is MNHEY, CDR2 SMNVEV (reference sequence). V was shortened by 3 bases and J by 6 bases, with 15 bases between the two germline ends. The CDR3 has 15 residues. In DNA form, the CDR3 reads TGTGCCAGCAGTTTCCAGGGGACGGCGGGTCAGCCCCAGCATTTT. It yields the protein CASSFQGTAGQPQHF.

This chain connects TRBV11-1 to TRBJ1-2; a weak D match, TRBD1 (6 bases). The germline V gene encodes CDR1 SGHAT and CDR2 FQDESV (reference sequence). Trimming shortened V by 5 bases and J by 4 bases, and 17 bases separated the two germline ends. This CDR3 spans 15 amino acids. The CDR3 spells CASSAVGGAGYGYTF. The CDR3 region has the DNA TGTGCCAGCAGCGCCGTTGGGGGGGCAGGCTATGGCTACACCTTC.

The rearrangement joins TRBV30 to TRBJ1-2; 8 nucleotides line up with TRBD1. Losses at the gene ends were 4 bases for V and 4 bases for J; bases not matched to a gene: 5. The CDR3 extends over 13 amino acids. Germline CDR1 reads GTSNPN; CDR2 reads SVGIG (reference sequence). The CDR3 bases are TGTGCCTGGAAAGGACAGGGCGCCTATGGCTACACCTTC. Protein product: CAWKGQGAYGYTF.

The V and J genes are TRBV6-5 and TRBJ1-2; 7 bases fit TRBD1. The ends lost 5 bases at V and 6 bases at J; junction bases unmatched: 6. The germline V gene encodes CDR1 MNHEY and CDR2 SVGAGI. The CDR3 contains 13 residues. CDR3 region: CASSTQGTDGYTF. CDR3 nucleotides: TGTGCCAGCAGTACACAGGGGACAGATGGCTACACCTTC.

This clone was picked up a small number of times. The CDR3 DNA is TGTGCCAGCAGCTTGGTACAGGGGGCCTGGACTGAAGCTTTCTTT. Translating gives CASSLVQGAWTEAFF. V and J are TRBV5-6 and TRBJ1-1, with TRBD1 identical over 9 bases. The CDR3 is 15 amino acids. Germline CDR1 and CDR2: SGHDT and YYEEEE. Trimming removed 0 bases from V and 5 bases from J; junction bases left unmatched: 5.

The V and J genes are TRBV27 and TRBJ2-7; maybe TRBD1 (5 bases). V lost 6 bases, J lost 4 bases, and 13 bases lay in between. This CDR3 region has 13 residues. Germline-derived CDR1 and CDR2 are MNHEY and SMNVEV (reference sequence). The CDR3 nucleotides read TGTGCCAGCAGCCGTCATCAGGGATACGAGCAGTACTTC. This gives the protein CASSRHQGYEQYF.